The 8 T cell receptor beta chains below were found in one sample sequenced in a study of chemoradiotherapy in HPV16-positive cancers. Here immunoSEQ multiplex PCR was the method, and the copy in TCRdb shows in-frame clones only, minus some. This table holds just under 8,000 clones, less than 75% found once. This material was obtained from a patient who underwent chemoradiotherapy. Receptors originate from a human donor with HPV-associated anogenital cancer.

The chain combines TRBV7-3 with TRBJ2-1; 7 bases match TRBD2. Losses at the gene ends were 3 bases for V and 8 bases for J; bases not matched to a gene: 13. The CDR3 extends over 16 amino acids. The germline gives CDR1 SGHTA, CDR2 FQGTGA. In DNA form, the CDR3 reads TGTGCCAGCAGCTTGGGTTTGGCGGGAGCGAGCGATGAGCAGTTCTTC. This translates into CASSLGLAGASDEQFF.

This chain uses TRBV18 with TRBJ2-4; 12 bases line up with TRBD2. The CDR3 sequence is 16 residues long. Per the germline V gene, CDR1 is KGHSH and CDR2 is LQKENI. Germline trimming cut 4 bases from V and 6 bases from J; bases unmatched to any gene: 7. CDR3 amino acids: CASSLRTSGMGNIQYF. The CDR3 nucleotides are TGTGCCAGCTCACTCCGGACTAGCGGGATGGGAAACATTCAGTACTTC.

This clone has a handful of counts. J is TRBJ1-4 and V is TRBV6-1; possible D gene TRBD1, 6 bases. This CDR3 contains 13 residues. The V end lost 11 bases, the J end lost 4 bases, and 14 bases lay between the germline ends. Germline V gene lookup returns CDR1 MNHNS and CDR2 SASEGT. The CDR3 loop reads CARIEQGNEKLFF. The CDR3 nucleotides read TGTGCCCGCATTGAACAGGGTAATGAAAAACTGTTTTTT.

This chain uses TRBV29-1 with TRBJ1-2; 8 bases match TRBD1. This CDR3 spans 16 amino acids. Per germline, CDR1 SQVTM and CDR2 ANQGSEA. Losses at the gene ends were 0 bases for V and 1 base for J; bases not matched to a gene: 7. This chain's CDR3 is CSVEDRVGQGNYGYTF. In DNA form, the CDR3 reads TGCAGCGTTGAAGATCGCGTTGGACAGGGTAACTATGGCTACACCTTC.

This clone has just a few counts. V usage is TRBV2 and J usage is TRBJ2-2, with 11 bases lining up with TRBD2. The CDR3 runs 14 residues. The trim removed 6 bases at V and 5 bases at J, leaving 2 bases unmatched. Germline V gene sequence: CDR1 SNHLY, CDR2 FYNNEI. This CDR3 reads CASRLAGATGELFF. For the CDR3, the DNA is TGTGCCAGCAGACTAGCGGGAGCGACCGGGGAGCTGTTTTTT.

J is TRBJ1-1 and V is TRBV4-3; a possible D gene is TRBD1 (6 bases). Germline-derived CDR1 and CDR2 are LGHNA and YSLEER. Deletions cut 2 bases from V and 8 bases from J, with 18 bases between. This CDR3 is 15 amino acids long. CDR3 in DNA: TGCGCCAGCAGCCAATCTGGGACACCTAACATGGAAGCTTTCTTT. Translated: CASSQSGTPNMEAFF.

This sequence joins TRBV28 and TRBJ1-3, with D possibly matching TRBD1 (5 bases). CDR1 MDHEN and CDR2 SYDVKM come from the germline V gene. This CDR3 contains 17 residues. V shed 1 base and J shed 0 bases, with 13 bases lying between them. In DNA form, the CDR3 reads TGTGCCAGCAGTTTATACACCGGGACGTTCTCTGGAAACACCATATATTTT. This sequence encodes CASSLYTGTFSGNTIYF.

J is TRBJ1-5 and V is TRBV2, with no clear D. Trimming removed 3 bases at V and 0 bases at J, with 6 bases between. The CDR3 consists of 14 residues. The germline gives CDR1 SNHLY, CDR2 FYNNEI. The CDR3 bases are TGTGCCAGCAGTGACCCGGTTAGCAATCAGCCCCAGCATTTT. Protein: CASSDPVSNQPQHF.